What follows is one TCR beta chain and its context. The antigen is unknown. This CDR3 contains 16 residues. Germline lookup yields CDR1 LGHDT and CDR2 YNNKEL (reference sequence). The ends were cut back, 5 bases at V and 1 base at J, with 15 bases in the middle. This specimen belongs to a study of CD8 T cells in ankylosing spondylitis. TCRdb used MiXCR to reprocess the 5' RACE reads, holding one entry per CDR3 protein. The table lists 400,000 to 450,000 distinct CDR3 sequences, 17% of them singletons, with 0.95% to 1.1% in the top ten. Study-level results: Seemingly distinctive of ankylosing spondylitis blood was a TCR beta motif formed by eight highly homologous variants.

The specimen sequenced was blood, either unsorted or a sorted T cell fraction (not recorded which). The receptor was isolated from a male donor with ankylosing spondylitis. The chain carries TRBV3-1 and TRBJ2-4; D gene ambiguous. Here the CDR3 DNA reads TGTGCCAGCAGCACCCGACATCCCGGGGCCAAAAACATTCAGTACTTC. This gives the protein CASSTRHPGAKNIQYF.